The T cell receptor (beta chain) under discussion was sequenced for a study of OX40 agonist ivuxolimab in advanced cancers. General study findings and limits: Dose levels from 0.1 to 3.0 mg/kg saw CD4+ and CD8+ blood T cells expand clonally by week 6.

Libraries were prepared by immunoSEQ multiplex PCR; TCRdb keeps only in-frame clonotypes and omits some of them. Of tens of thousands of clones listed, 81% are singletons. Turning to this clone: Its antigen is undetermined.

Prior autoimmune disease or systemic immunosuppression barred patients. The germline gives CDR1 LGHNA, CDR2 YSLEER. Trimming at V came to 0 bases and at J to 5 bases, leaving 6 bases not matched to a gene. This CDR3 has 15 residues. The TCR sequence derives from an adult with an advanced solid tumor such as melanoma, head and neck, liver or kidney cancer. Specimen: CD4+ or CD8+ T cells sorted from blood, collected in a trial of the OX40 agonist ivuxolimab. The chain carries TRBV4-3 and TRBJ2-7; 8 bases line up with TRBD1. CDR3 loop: CASSQDRQGAHEQYF. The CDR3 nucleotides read TGCGCCAGCAGCCAAGATAGGCAGGGGGCTCACGAGCAGTACTTC.